This TCR beta chain was observed in a study of blood T cells in healthy people across ages. The germline V gene has CDR1 LGHNA and CDR2 YNFKEQ. Trimming removed 1 base from V and 2 bases from J, with 16 bases in between. The CDR3 extends over 17 amino acids. This clonotype has only a few counts. It was with a sample-barcoded 5' primer and a J-beta primer mix that a second PCR of roughly 7 to 12 cycles was run. TCRdb re-called the 5' RACE reads with MiXCR, one entry per CDR3 protein. Among approximately 810,000 distinct CDR3 sequences listed, 30% to 45% were seen once. The sequence derives from a man aged 18-30 years in good health. The sequencing sample was made of blood. The V and J genes are TRBV4-2 and TRBJ2-3; D is uncertain. The CDR3 spells CASSQGRLLDTTDTQYF. CDR3 sequence (DNA): TGTGCCAGCAGCCAAGGGCGCTTGCTCGACACCACAGATACGCAGTATTTT.